These 28 T cell receptor beta chains share one sample of origin, sequenced in a study of cytomegalovirus exposure and HLA in healthy donors. Vbeta (60) and Jbeta (13) primers were used in the PCR. Using immunoSEQ multiplex PCR, the repertoire was profiled, and TCRdb retains in-frame clones only, with some absent. The repertoire holds about 110,000 clones, with roughly 79% as singletons. Sequencing was performed on PBMCs. The receptor source for this set is a woman aged 30 to 39 in good health and CMV-seronegative.

This rearrangement joins TRBV28 to TRBJ2-1; TRBD2 aligns across 11 bases. The CDR3 runs to 16 residues. V shed 5 bases and J 6 bases; nucleotides not matched to a gene: 9. The germline V gene encodes CDR1 MDHEN and CDR2 SYDVKM. The CDR3 nucleotides read TGTGCCAGCAGTGTCTTCACTAGCGGGAGAGTCAATGAGCAGTTCTTC. Translation gives CASSVFTSGRVNEQFF.

This clone was seen only a few times. V is TRBV27 and J is TRBJ2-2, with 11 bases that match TRBD2. The V gene's germline CDR1 is MNHEY and CDR2 SMNVEV (reference sequence). Unmatched junction bases numbered 9, after V lost 2 bases and J lost 4 bases. The CDR3 has 18 amino acids. The CDR3 DNA sequence: TGTGCCAGCAGTTTAACTAGCGGGAGATCCCCGGCCACCGGGGAGCTGTTTTTT. It is translated as CASSLTSGRSPATGELFF.

V usage is TRBV28 and J usage is TRBJ2-7, with 9 bases that match TRBD2. CDR1 MDHEN and CDR2 SYDVKM come from the germline V gene. The trim removed 5 bases at V and 2 bases at J, leaving 1 base unmatched. This CDR3 has 13 residues. The CDR3 loop reads CASSPSGAYEQYF. The CDR3 region has the DNA TGTGCCAGCAGTCCTAGCGGGGCCTACGAGCAGTACTTC.

The genes are TRBV27 and TRBJ2-7, with TRBD1 matching over 9 bases. V lost 6 bases to trimming and J lost 3 bases; unmatched junction nucleotides: 9. Germline CDR1 is MNHEY and CDR2 is SMNVEV (reference sequence). The CDR3 is 15 residues long. CDR3 in DNA: TGTGCCAGCAGGTCACCAGGGACAGGGAACTACGAGCAGTACTTC. Translated, it gives CASRSPGTGNYEQYF.

This clone was counted a single time. The chain is built from TRBV5-1 and TRBJ2-1; 9 bases match TRBD2. CDR1 and CDR2 from the germline V gene are SGHRS and YFSETQ. The V gene end was trimmed by 5 bases and the J gene end by 2 bases; junction bases not matched to a gene: 8. The CDR3 contains 16 residues. DNA for the CDR3: TGCGCCAGCAGTCTTGTTAGCGGGAGTGCCTACAATGAGCAGTTCTTC. It translates to CASSLVSGSAYNEQFF.

V gene TRBV28 combines with J gene TRBJ2-1; 7 positions agree with TRBD2. From germline, CDR1 is MDHEN and CDR2 SYDVKM. V dropped 10 bases and J dropped 0; count of bases not matched to a gene: 3. The CDR3 totals 13 residues. Written as DNA, the CDR3 is TGTGCCACCGGCGGGGGCTCCTACAATGAGCAGTTCTTC. It codes for CATGGGSYNEQFF.

This sequence joins TRBV28 and TRBJ2-3; no clear D gene. The CDR3 contains 13 residues. The V end lost 7 bases, the J end lost 2 bases, and 10 bases lay between the germline ends. CDR1 is MDHEN and CDR2 is SYDVKM in the germline V gene. Written as DNA, the CDR3 is TGTGCCAGCACGACACAAAACACAGATACGCAGTATTTT. Translated, it gives CASTTQNTDTQYF.

This rearrangement joins TRBV5-6 to TRBJ1-5; TRBD1 agrees at 9 bases. Germline V gene sequence: CDR1 SGHDT, CDR2 YYEEEE. The CDR3 consists of 15 residues. V was pared by 0 bases and J by 4 bases, with 2 bases of the junction left unmatched. CDR3 bases: TGTGCCAGCAGCTTGGCCGGGACAGGGAATCAGCCCCAGCATTTT. Translation gives CASSLAGTGNQPQHF.

This chain connects TRBV5-1 to TRBJ1-2, with TRBD1 matching over 10 bases. This CDR3 spans 15 amino acids. V lost 4 bases and J lost 5; bases outside the gene matches: 8. Germline loops: CDR1 SGHRS, CDR2 YFSETQ. The CDR3 DNA sequence: TGCGCCAGCAGCCCCGGACAGGGGGTCGGGTATGGCTACACCTTC. Its protein is CASSPGQGVGYGYTF.

The V call is TRBV19, the J call TRBJ2-1; 8 positions agree with TRBD2. V lost 8 bases, J lost 8 bases, and 5 bases stayed unmatched. Per germline, CDR1 LNHDA and CDR2 SQIVND (reference sequence). There are 12 residues in the CDR3. CDR3 DNA: TGTGCCAGTGCCGGGACTAGTTATGAGCAGTTCTTC. It specifies CASAGTSYEQFF.

This chain uses TRBV27 with TRBJ1-1, with TRBD1 identical over 7 bases. Germline V lookup: CDR1 MNHEY, CDR2 SMNVEV (reference sequence). Trimming at V came to 5 bases and at J to 3 bases, leaving 9 bases not matched to a gene. CDR3 length: 15 residues. The CDR3 nucleotides are TGTGCCAGCAGTCGTTCACTTACAGGGGACACTGAAGCTTTCTTT. Translated: CASSRSLTGDTEAFF.

The chain carries TRBV28 and TRBJ2-7, with D perhaps TRBD2 (5 bases). CDR1 is MDHEN, CDR2 SYDVKM, per germline. Trimming removed 6 bases from V and 2 bases from J, with 14 bases in between. The CDR3 length is 14 residues. As DNA, the CDR3 is TGTGCCAGCAGAATCTCAACCGGGACCTACGAGCAGTACTTC. Amino acids: CASRISTGTYEQYF.

This rearrangement joins TRBV28 to TRBJ1-1; 7 nucleotides match TRBD1. The CDR3 is 14 amino acids. The V gene's germline CDR1 is MDHEN and CDR2 SYDVKM. With V trimmed by 5 bases and J by 4 bases, 7 bases remained unmatched. CDR3 sequence: CASSHSQGGTEAFF. In nucleotides, the CDR3 is TGTGCCAGCAGTCATTCGCAGGGGGGCACTGAAGCTTTCTTT.

This chain connects TRBV19 to TRBJ2-7; 7 bases agree with TRBD2. The germline V gene encodes CDR1 LNHDA and CDR2 SQIVND (reference sequence). V shed 5 bases and J 6 bases; nucleotides not matched to a gene: 7. This CDR3 comprises 13 residues. Written as DNA, the CDR3 is TGTGCCAGTAGTCCCCGGGGGAGGGGCGAGCAGTACTTC. It is translated as CASSPRGRGEQYF.

This clone has more than one count but fewer than ten. The chain recombines TRBV7-9 with TRBJ1-1; TRBD1 agrees at 8 bases. CDR1 and CDR2 from the germline V gene are SEHNR and FQNEAQ (reference sequence). CDR3 size: 17 residues. V shed 2 bases and J 4 bases; nucleotides not matched to a gene: 12. CDR3 sequence (DNA): TGTGCCAGCAGCTTATCGAGGGAGACAGGGGCGCGCACTGAAGCTTTCTTT. This encodes CASSLSRETGARTEAFF.

This sequence joins TRBV5-8 and TRBJ2-3; TRBD2 matches 11 bases. Per the germline V gene, CDR1 is SGHTS and CDR2 is YDEGEE. The CDR3 contains 20 residues. Trimming removed 2 bases from V and 5 bases from J; junction bases left unmatched: 19. DNA of the CDR3: TGTGCCAGCAGCTTTTCTACCAACATCGCCGGGACTAGCGGAGGAGATACGCAGTATTTT. It is translated as CASSFSTNIAGTSGGDTQYF.

The chain is built from TRBV28 and TRBJ1-1; unclear D gene. The germline CDR1 and CDR2 sequences are MDHEN and SYDVKM. Trimming cost V 7 bases and J 3 bases, with 12 bases left between them. CDR3 size: 13 residues. CDR3 coding DNA: TGTGCCAGCACCCTCAGTGGCCACACTGAAGCTTTCTTT. It specifies CASTLSGHTEAFF.

V is TRBV5-1 and J is TRBJ2-5; D call uncertain. V lost 0 bases to trimming and J lost 2 bases, with 2 bases between them. This CDR3 comprises 12 residues. The germline V gene encodes CDR1 SGHRS and CDR2 YFSETQ. The CDR3 spells CASSLVQETQYF. The CDR3 DNA sequence: TGCGCCAGCAGCTTGGTACAAGAGACCCAGTACTTC.

The CDR3 spells CASSLGTGEGEQYF. In nucleotides, the CDR3 is TGTGCCAGCAGCTTGGGGACAGGGGAAGGGGAGCAGTACTTC. The J gene is TRBJ2-7, the V gene TRBV7-9; 10 bases line up with TRBD1. Germline CDR1 is SEHNR and CDR2 is FQNEAQ (reference sequence). The junction had 6 bases not matched to a gene; V was cut back by 3 bases and J by 7 bases. There are 14 residues in the CDR3.

V gene TRBV18 combines with J gene TRBJ1-3; 8 bases agree with TRBD1. The germline CDR1 and CDR2 sequences are KGHSH and LQKENI. V was pared by 3 bases and J by 0 bases, with 7 bases of the junction left unmatched. This CDR3 is built from 17 residues. CDR3 sequence reads: CASSPIQGVSSGNTIYF. CDR3 nucleotides: TGTGCCAGCTCACCCATACAGGGGGTTAGCTCTGGAAACACCATATATTTT.

V is TRBV2 and J is TRBJ1-2, with D possibly TRBD1 on 5 matching bases. With 3 bases removed from V and 2 bases from J, the gap between germline ends came to 7 bases. This CDR3 comprises 13 residues. Germline CDR1 is SNHLY and CDR2 is FYNNEI. This CDR3 reads CASSEGPNYGYTF. The CDR3 nucleotides are TGTGCCAGCAGTGAGGGGCCCAACTATGGCTACACCTTC.

The chain links TRBV28 to TRBJ2-5; 11 bases are a match to TRBD2. The J call may not be correct, given that the DNA end is closer to TRBJ2-7. CDR3 size: 15 residues. The germline CDR1 and CDR2 sequences are MDHEN and SYDVKM. The CDR3 sequence is CASSSGLADSYEQYF. The CDR3 DNA follows: TGTGCCAGCAGTTCGGGACTAGCGGACTCCTACGAGCAGTACTTC.

This chain connects TRBV15 to TRBJ2-7, with TRBD2 as a possible D gene (6 bases). This CDR3 spans 14 amino acids. Germline V lookup: CDR1 LNHNV, CDR2 YYDKDF (reference sequence). The V end lost 4 bases, the J end lost 0 bases, and 10 bases lay between the germline ends. Here the CDR3 reads CATSTTGSSYEQYF. The DNA for the CDR3 is TGTGCCACCAGCACCACCGGGAGCTCCTACGAGCAGTACTTC.

This rearrangement joins TRBV27 to TRBJ2-3; 9 positions agree with TRBD2. Germline V gene sequence: CDR1 MNHEY, CDR2 SMNVEV (reference sequence). The CDR3 runs 16 residues. The trim removed 5 bases at V and 2 bases at J, leaving 8 bases unmatched. The CDR3 nucleotides are TGTGCCAGCAGTCCCTACTTAGCGGGAGACACAGATACGCAGTATTTT. This encodes CASSPYLAGDTDTQYF.

The DNA of the CDR3 is TGTGCCAGCTCACCGGGGCCTGCTCTTAATGAAAAACTGTTTTTT. Translation gives CASSPGPALNEKLFF. The chain joins TRBV18 to TRBJ1-4; D might be TRBD1 (5 bases). Germline V lookup: CDR1 KGHSH, CDR2 LQKENI. The CDR3 runs to 15 residues. V lost 3 bases and J lost 4, with 12 bases in between.

This chain joins TRBV5-1 and TRBJ1-1, with D possibly matching TRBD1 (5 bases). The CDR3 runs 15 residues. Germline assignment: CDR1 SGHRS and CDR2 YFSETQ. Trimming stripped 3 bases from V and 5 bases from J, with 17 bases between. The CDR3 region has the DNA TGCGCCAGCAGCTCGTCCGGGGGATTCAGGACTGAAGCTTTCTTT. Amino acid sequence: CASSSSGGFRTEAFF. Looking up the rest from reference TRBV5-1 and TRBJ1-1 gives the full variable domain: KAGVTQTPRYLIKTRGQQVTLSCSPISGHRSVSWYQQTPGQGLQFLFEYFSETQRNKGNFPGRFSGRQFSNSRSEMNVSTLELGDSALYLCASSSSGGFRTEAFFGQGTRLTVV.

There are a few counts of this clone. The gene calls are TRBV27 and TRBJ2-1, with TRBD2 matching 9 bases. Germline lookup yields CDR1 MNHEY and CDR2 SMNVEV (reference sequence). The CDR3 extends over 15 amino acids. Trimming took 2 bases from V and 5 from J; bases not matched to a gene: 4. CDR3 DNA: TGTGCCAGCAGTTTAATGGCTAGCGGGAACAATGAGCAGTTCTTC. It codes for CASSLMASGNNEQFF.

The rearrangement joins TRBV7-9 to TRBJ2-1; TRBD2 matches at 13 bases. The CDR3 sequence is 15 residues long. The ends lost 5 bases at V and 6 bases at J; junction bases unmatched: 4. Germline CDR1 is SEHNR and CDR2 is FQNEAQ (reference sequence). The CDR3 region has the DNA TGTGCCAGCAGCCCCGGGACTAGCGGGGTCAATGAGCAGTTCTTC. Amino acids: CASSPGTSGVNEQFF.